This TCR beta chain is drawn from a study of cytomegalovirus exposure and HLA in healthy donors. Study-wide points: Some V segments could not be told apart, so they were left out, TRBV6-2 and TRBV6-3 among them. Accurate prediction of HLA-A and HLA-B alleles (for most subjects) was reportedly achieved from TCR beta sequences.

Primers for the PCR totalled 60 Vbeta and 13 Jbeta. Repertoires were generated with immunoSEQ multiplex PCR, while TCRdb's copy carries only in-frame clones and drops some. The sample carries about 210,000 clones, roughly nine tenths recorded once. In the case of this clone: No antigen is known for it.

Trimming stripped 0 bases from V and 6 bases from J, with 8 bases between. The CDR3 sequence is 13 residues long. Germline CDR1 and CDR2: SSHAT and FNYEAQ (reference sequence). Sequenced: PBMCs. The receptor was isolated from a boy aged 2 to 9 in good health and CMV-seronegative. V gene TRBV7-7 combines with J gene TRBJ2-5, with TRBD2 as a possible D gene (5 bases). CDR3: CASSLALAQTQYF. CDR3 bases: TGTGCCAGCAGCTTAGCGCTAGCCCAGACCCAGTACTTC.